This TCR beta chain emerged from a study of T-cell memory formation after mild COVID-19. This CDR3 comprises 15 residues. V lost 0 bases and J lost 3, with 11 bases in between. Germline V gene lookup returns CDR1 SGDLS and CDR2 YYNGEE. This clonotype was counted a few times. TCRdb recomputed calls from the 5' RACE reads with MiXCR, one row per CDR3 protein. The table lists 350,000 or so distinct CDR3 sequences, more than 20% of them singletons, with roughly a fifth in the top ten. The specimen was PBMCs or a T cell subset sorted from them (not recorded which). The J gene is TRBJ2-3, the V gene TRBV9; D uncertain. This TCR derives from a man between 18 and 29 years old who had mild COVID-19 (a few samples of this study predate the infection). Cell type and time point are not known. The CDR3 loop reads CASSVGSRSTDTQYF. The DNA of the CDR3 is TGTGCCAGCAGCGTAGGGAGCCGATCAACAGATACGCAGTATTTT.